Sequencing of this T cell receptor (beta chain) was carried out in a study of neurological immune-mediated disorders. The making of cDNA relied on 5'RACE with 10-nucleotide random UMIs. TCRdb independently ran MiXCR on the 5' RACE reads; one entry per CDR3 protein. The repertoire has 45,000 to 65,000 distinct CDR3 sequences, about 4% of them found once; the top ten carry approximately 2.8%. This clonotype was found a few times. The germline V and J ends were trimmed by 7 bases and 11 bases, with 21 bases remaining between them. The CDR3 is 15 amino acids. The chain employs TRBV12-3 or TRBV12-4 and TRBJ1-6; D might be TRBD1 (5 bases). The TCR comes from a man aged 50 or older with multiple sclerosis. Sequences were obtained from PBMCs. The CDR3 sequence is CASTRPGPGHPPLHF. Written as DNA, the CDR3 is TGTGCCAGCACCCGGCCGGGGCCAGGGCATCCACCCCTCCACTTT.